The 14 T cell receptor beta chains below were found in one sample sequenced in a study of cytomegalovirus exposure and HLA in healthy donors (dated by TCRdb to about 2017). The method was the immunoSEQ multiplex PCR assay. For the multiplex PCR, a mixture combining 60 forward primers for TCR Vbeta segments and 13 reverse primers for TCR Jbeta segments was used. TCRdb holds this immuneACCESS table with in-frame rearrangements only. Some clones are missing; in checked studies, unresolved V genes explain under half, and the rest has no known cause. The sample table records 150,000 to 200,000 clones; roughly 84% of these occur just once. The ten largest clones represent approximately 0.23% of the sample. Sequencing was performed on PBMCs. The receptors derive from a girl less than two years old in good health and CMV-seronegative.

The CDR3 sequence is CASSVGVSGWPHQETQYF. CDR3 DNA: TGTGCCAGCAGCGTAGGTGTATCGGGTTGGCCGCATCAAGAGACCCAGTACTTC. The V gene is TRBV9, the J gene TRBJ2-5, with D unresolved. Germline loops: CDR1 SGDLS, CDR2 YYNGEE. The CDR3 length is 18 residues. The ends were cut back, 0 bases at V and 2 bases at J, with 20 bases in the middle.

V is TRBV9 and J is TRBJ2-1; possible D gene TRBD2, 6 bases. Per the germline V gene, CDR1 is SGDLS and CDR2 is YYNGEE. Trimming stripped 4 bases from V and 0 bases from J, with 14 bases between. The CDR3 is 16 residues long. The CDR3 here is CASSYRGISSYNEQFF. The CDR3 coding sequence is TGTGCCAGCAGCTACCGGGGGATCAGCTCCTACAATGAGCAGTTCTTC.

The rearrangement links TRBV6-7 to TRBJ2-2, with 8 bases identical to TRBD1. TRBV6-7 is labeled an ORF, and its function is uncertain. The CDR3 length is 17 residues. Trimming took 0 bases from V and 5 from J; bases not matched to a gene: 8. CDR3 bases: TGTGCCAGCAGTTACTCGGGACAGGATATGAAAACCGGGGAGCTGTTTTTT. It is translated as CASSYSGQDMKTGELFF.

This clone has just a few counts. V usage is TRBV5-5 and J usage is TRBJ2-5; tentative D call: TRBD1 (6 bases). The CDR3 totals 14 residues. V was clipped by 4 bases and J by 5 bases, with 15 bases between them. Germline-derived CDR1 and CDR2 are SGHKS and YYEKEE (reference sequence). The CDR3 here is CASSILGAGETQYF. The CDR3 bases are TGTGCCAGCAGCATCCTGGGGGCAGGGGAGACCCAGTACTTC.

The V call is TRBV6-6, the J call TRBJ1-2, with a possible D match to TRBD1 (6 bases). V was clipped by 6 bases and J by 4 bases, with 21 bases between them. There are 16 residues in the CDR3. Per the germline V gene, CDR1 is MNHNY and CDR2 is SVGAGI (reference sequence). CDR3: CASSLTRDKGFYGYTF. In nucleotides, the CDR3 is TGTGCCAGCAGCCTTACTAGGGACAAGGGTTTCTATGGCTACACCTTC.

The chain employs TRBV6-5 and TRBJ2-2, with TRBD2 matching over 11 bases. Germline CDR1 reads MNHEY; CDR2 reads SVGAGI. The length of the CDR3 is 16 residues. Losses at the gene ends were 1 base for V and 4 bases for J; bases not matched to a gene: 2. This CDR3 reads CASSYYGLAGTGELFF. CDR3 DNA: TGTGCCAGCAGTTACTATGGACTAGCGGGCACCGGGGAGCTGTTTTTT.

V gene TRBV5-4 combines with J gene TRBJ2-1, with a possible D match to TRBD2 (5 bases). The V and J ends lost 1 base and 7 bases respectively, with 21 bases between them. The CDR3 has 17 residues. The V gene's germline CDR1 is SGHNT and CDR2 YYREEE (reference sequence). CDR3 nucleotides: TGTGCCAGCAGCTTGCAGGTTAAAGCGGTTGGTGTAAATGAGCAGTTCTTC. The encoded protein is CASSLQVKAVGVNEQFF.

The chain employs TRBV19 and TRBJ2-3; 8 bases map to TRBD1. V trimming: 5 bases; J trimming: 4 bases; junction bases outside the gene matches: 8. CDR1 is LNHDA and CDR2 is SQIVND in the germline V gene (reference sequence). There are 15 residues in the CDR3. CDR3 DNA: TGTGCCAGTAGTCCAGGACAGGGAAGCCCAGATACGCAGTATTTT. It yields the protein CASSPGQGSPDTQYF.

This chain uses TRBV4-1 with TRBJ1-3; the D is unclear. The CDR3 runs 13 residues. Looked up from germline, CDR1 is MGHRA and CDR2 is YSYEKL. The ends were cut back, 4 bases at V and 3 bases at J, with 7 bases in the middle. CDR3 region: CASSPLYGNTIYF. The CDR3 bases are TGCGCCAGCAGCCCTCTATATGGAAACACCATATATTTT.

CDR3 in amino acids: CASTHGTGEQYF. CDR3 coding DNA: TGTGCCAGCACCCATGGGACAGGGGAGCAGTACTTC. This chain connects TRBV25-1 to TRBJ2-7; TRBD1 matches 9 bases. The CDR3 contains 12 residues. CDR1 and CDR2 from the germline V gene are MGHDK and SYGVNS. The junction had 5 bases not matched to a gene; V was cut back by 7 bases and J by 7 bases.

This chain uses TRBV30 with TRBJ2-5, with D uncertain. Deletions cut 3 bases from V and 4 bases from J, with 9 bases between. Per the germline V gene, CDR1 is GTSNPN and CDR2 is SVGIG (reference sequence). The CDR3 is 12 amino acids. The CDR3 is CAWSDPGETQYF. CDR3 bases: TGTGCCTGGAGCGACCCAGGAGAGACCCAGTACTTC.

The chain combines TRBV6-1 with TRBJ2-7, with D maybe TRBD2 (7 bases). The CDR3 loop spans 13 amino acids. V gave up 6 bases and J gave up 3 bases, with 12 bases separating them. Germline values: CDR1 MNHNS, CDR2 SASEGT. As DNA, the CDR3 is TGTGCCAGCAGGGGAGGGGGGGGCTACGAGCAGTACTTC. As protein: CASRGGGGYEQYF.

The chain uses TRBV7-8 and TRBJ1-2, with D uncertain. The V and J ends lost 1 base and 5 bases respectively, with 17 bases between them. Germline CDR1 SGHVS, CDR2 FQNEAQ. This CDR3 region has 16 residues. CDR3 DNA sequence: TGTGCCAGCAGCTTAGAGCCCCTTGTGGGGAGATATGGCTACACCTTC. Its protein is CASSLEPLVGRYGYTF.

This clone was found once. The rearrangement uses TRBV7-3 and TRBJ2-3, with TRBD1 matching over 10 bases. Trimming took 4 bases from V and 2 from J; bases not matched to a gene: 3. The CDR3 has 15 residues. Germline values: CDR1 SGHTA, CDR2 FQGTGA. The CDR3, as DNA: TGTGCCAGCAGCTGGACAGGGGGGAACACAGATACGCAGTATTTT. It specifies CASSWTGGNTDTQYF. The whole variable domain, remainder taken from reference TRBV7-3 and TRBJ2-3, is GAGVSQTPSNKVTEKGKYVELRCDPISGHTALYWYRQSLGQGPEFLIYFQGTGAADDSGLPNDRFFAVRPEGSVSTLKIQRTERGDSAVYLCASSWTGGNTDTQYFGPGTRLTVL.